This TCR beta chain derives from a study of blood T cell repertoires in COVID-19. Study as a whole: The United States, Italy and Spain supplied acute and convalescent COVID-19 samples. Sources were T cells, B-cell-depleted T cells, or PBMCs; the material itself was cDNA or gDNA.

Original data processing: Amplification with reference gene primers provided the estimates of nucleated cell counts. Only in-frame clones appear in the TCRdb table, and some are missing; sequencing was by immunoSEQ multiplex PCR. That table is the source of V, J and clone size, and D and trimming were worked out from the DNA. This table holds about 440,000 clones, around 89% found once. Germline lookup yields CDR1 ENHRY and CDR2 SYGVKD. With 10 bases removed from V and 2 bases from J, the gap between germline ends came to 15 bases. The CDR3 loop spans 13 amino acids. The sequence came from a woman in her twenties or thirties with acute or convalescent COVID-19. The sequencing sample was made of peripheral blood. The chain carries TRBV10-3 and TRBJ2-7; D perhaps matches TRBD2 (6 bases). The CDR3 DNA is TGTGCCACCGCCGCGGGGCAGACCTACGAGCAGTACTTC. Translated: CATAAGQTYEQYF.